These 20 T cell receptor beta chains were sequenced from one sample in a study of cytomegalovirus exposure and HLA in healthy donors. PCR was performed using 60 Vbeta and 13 Jbeta primers. Libraries were prepared by immunoSEQ multiplex PCR; TCRdb keeps only in-frame clonotypes and omits some of them. Altogether roughly 250,000 clones are present, approximately 84% being singletons, with the ten largest covering 1.5% to 2%. Sequencing used PBMCs. All receptors come from a woman aged 40 to 50 in good health and CMV-seropositive.

This chain uses TRBV19 with TRBJ2-5; 7 positions match TRBD1. V lost 9 bases, J lost 0 bases, and 4 bases stayed unmatched. The CDR3 totals 13 residues. Germline CDR1 is LNHDA and CDR2 is SQIVND (reference sequence). Written as DNA, the CDR3 is TGTGCCAGCCAGGGACAGAACCAAGAGACCCAGTACTTC. It is translated as CASQGQNQETQYF.

This clone ranks as medium-sized. The chain couples TRBV6-4 to TRBJ2-1, with TRBD2 matching 7 bases. The CDR3 length is 15 residues. CDR1 and CDR2 from the germline V gene are MRHNA and SNTAGT. The ends lost 5 bases at V and 1 base at J; junction bases unmatched: 5. The CDR3 DNA is TGTGCCAGCAGTCCGGTGGGGGGGTCCTACAATGAGCAGTTCTTC. Translation gives CASSPVGGSYNEQFF.

This rearrangement joins TRBV19 to TRBJ2-2, with a possible D match to TRBD1 (6 bases). V dropped 9 bases and J dropped 0 bases, with 14 bases sitting between them. Germline values: CDR1 LNHDA, CDR2 SQIVND (reference sequence). This CDR3 comprises 15 residues. The CDR3 DNA reads as TGTGCCAGCGGTAACAGGGATACGAACACCGGGGAGCTGTTTTTT. It is translated as CASGNRDTNTGELFF.

The J gene is TRBJ2-1, the V gene TRBV5-6, with TRBD2 matching over 10 bases. J gave up 4 bases and V 6 bases, and 13 bases lay outside the gene matches. The CDR3 has 17 amino acids. CDR1 and CDR2 (germline): SGHDT, YYEEEE. CDR3 in amino acids: CASTTRSGTSEYNEQFF. The CDR3 nucleotides are TGTGCCAGCACCACGCGGTCCGGGACTAGCGAATACAATGAGCAGTTCTTC.

Regarding this clone: Within the sample, other DNA sequences also encode this same CDR3. This chain links TRBV18 with TRBJ2-3, with TRBD2 matching over 13 bases. Germline V lookup: CDR1 KGHSH, CDR2 LQKENI. The CDR3 runs 16 residues. The V segment lost 3 bases and the J segment 0 bases; nucleotides outside the gene matches: 0. The CDR3 loop reads CASSPGLAGSTDTQYF. The DNA of the CDR3 is TGTGCCAGCTCACCGGGACTAGCGGGAAGCACAGATACGCAGTATTTT.

In regard to this clone: One junction end does not reproduce the germline sequence, and a read error may be involved. The chain recombines TRBV7-9 with TRBJ2-7; TRBD1 matches 9 bases. Germline-derived CDR1 and CDR2 are SEHNR and FQNEAQ (reference sequence). The length of the CDR3 is 15 residues. This CDR3 reads CSSSPPWTGAYEQYF. CDR3 coding DNA: TGTTCCAGCAGCCCTCCTTGGACAGGGGCCTACGAGCAGTACTTC. Supplemented by reference TRBV7-9 and TRBJ2-7, the full variable domain reads DTGVSQNPRHKITKRGQNVTFRCDPISEHNRLYWYRQTLGQGPEFLTYFQNEAQLEKSRLLSDRFSAERPKGSFSTLEIQRTEQGDSAMYLCSSSPPWTGAYEQYFGPGTRLTVT.

The gene calls are TRBV20-1 and TRBJ2-7; tentative D call: TRBD2 (6 bases). The CDR3 runs 11 residues. Trimming stripped 7 bases from V and 7 bases from J, with 14 bases between. The germline V gene has CDR1 DFQATT and CDR2 SNEGSKA (reference sequence). CDR3 protein: CSVGREDEQYF. The CDR3 bases are TGCAGTGTCGGCAGGGAGGATGAGCAGTACTTC.

The gene calls are TRBV7-3 and TRBJ2-1; 8 positions match TRBD2. Germline V CDR1 and CDR2: SGHTA, FQGTGA. The V gene end was trimmed by 2 bases and the J gene end by 8 bases; junction bases not matched to a gene: 5. There are 14 residues in the CDR3. The CDR3: CASSLSTSADEQFF. The DNA of the CDR3 is TGTGCCAGCAGCTTATCGACTAGCGCGGATGAGCAGTTCTTC.

The chain has TRBV19 and TRBJ1-6; perhaps TRBD1 as D (5 bases). Germline-derived CDR1 and CDR2 are LNHDA and SQIVND (reference sequence). The CDR3 totals 14 residues. Trimming cost V 4 bases and J 6 bases, with 10 bases left between them. This chain's CDR3 is CASSTAGLNSPLHF. The CDR3 DNA is TGTGCCAGTAGTACGGCAGGGCTTAATTCACCCCTCCACTTT.

Note on this clone: One end of the junction is discordant with germline, which a read error may explain. This chain connects TRBV7-7 to TRBJ2-3, with TRBD2 identical over 7 bases. This CDR3 comprises 17 residues. From germline, CDR1 is SSHAT and CDR2 FNYEAQ (reference sequence). The CDR3 DNA sequence: TGTGCTAGCAGCTTAGAAAAGAGCGGGATGAACACAGATACGCAGTATTTT. This gives the protein CASSLEKSGMNTDTQYF.

The CDR3 loop is CASSLLHRGDTQYF. In DNA form, the CDR3 reads TGTGCCAGCAGTTTACTCCACAGGGGAGATACGCAGTATTTT. The gene calls are TRBV28 and TRBJ2-3; 7 bases agree with TRBD1. Germline CDR1 and CDR2: MDHEN and SYDVKM. CDR3 length: 14 amino acids. After removal of 2 bases from V and 5 bases from J, the junction contained 4 bases not matched to a gene.

V usage is TRBV6-1 and J usage is TRBJ1-5; D uncertain. CDR3 size: 13 residues. Trimming removed 1 base from V and 4 bases from J, with 5 bases in between. CDR1 is MNHNS, CDR2 SASEGT, per germline. CDR3 DNA: TGTGCCAGCAGTGAAGGAGGGAATCAGCCCCAGCATTTT. Encoded protein: CASSEGGNQPQHF.

The chain is built from TRBV5-6 and TRBJ2-7, with a possible D match to TRBD1 (6 bases). In germline, CDR1 is SGHDT, CDR2 YYEEEE. This CDR3 is 16 amino acids long. V was clipped by 4 bases and J by 1 base, with 18 bases between them. The CDR3 is CASSLTYRERSYEQYF. In DNA, the CDR3 is TGTGCCAGCAGCCTGACATACAGGGAACGGTCCTACGAGCAGTACTTC.

The genes are TRBV2 and TRBJ2-7; a possible D gene is TRBD2 (5 bases). The germline CDR1 and CDR2 sequences are SNHLY and FYNNEI. V lost 5 bases to trimming and J lost 5 bases, with 13 bases between them. CDR3 length: 13 residues. The CDR3 here is CASSPPLGDEQYF. The DNA of the CDR3 is TGTGCCAGCAGTCCACCTTTGGGAGACGAGCAGTACTTC.

The chain joins TRBV11-3 to TRBJ2-4, with 13 bases fitting TRBD2. Germline lookup yields CDR1 SGHNT and CDR2 YENEEA. The junction had 15 bases not matched to a gene; V was cut back by 6 bases and J by 7 bases. The CDR3 length is 18 residues. The CDR3: CASSPRQLAGGPGNIQYF. CDR3 DNA sequence: TGTGCCAGCAGTCCCCGACAACTAGCGGGAGGGCCTGGGAACATTCAGTACTTC.

The J gene is TRBJ2-5, the V gene TRBV4-2; TRBD1 is a possible D gene (6 bases). The J call could be wrong; TRBJ2-7 is a better fit for the DNA end. This CDR3 has 13 residues. Germline CDR1 reads LGHNA; CDR2 reads YNFKEQ. As DNA, the CDR3 is TGTGCCAGCAGCCGAGACAGGTCCTACGAGCAGTACTTC. Protein: CASSRDRSYEQYF.

This chain links TRBV7-3 with TRBJ2-2; D perhaps matches TRBD2 (6 bases). CDR1 is SGHTA and CDR2 is FQGTGA in the germline V gene. V was trimmed by 3 bases and J by 6 bases, leaving 8 bases between them. The CDR3 contains 13 residues. The CDR3 DNA sequence: TGTGCCAGCAGCTTGGGGGAGGCCGGGGAGCTGTTTTTT. Its translation: CASSLGEAGELFF.

V usage is TRBV7-9 and J usage is TRBJ1-1; TRBD1 might be the D (5 bases). Germline V gene lookup returns CDR1 SEHNR and CDR2 FQNEAQ (reference sequence). Deletions cut 5 bases from V and 3 bases from J, with 19 bases between. The CDR3 has 16 amino acids. In nucleotides, the CDR3 is TGTGCCAGCAGCCCTGGAAACCGACAGTATCACACTGAAGCTTTCTTT. Translated: CASSPGNRQYHTEAFF.

This chain connects TRBV18 to TRBJ2-7; D is unclear. V gave up 6 bases and J gave up 5 bases, with 14 bases separating them. CDR1 and CDR2 from the germline V gene are KGHSH and LQKENI. CDR3 length: 13 amino acids. Here the CDR3 DNA reads TGTGCCAGCTCTCCCTACGATCGTCACGAGCAGTACTTC. This gives the protein CASSPYDRHEQYF. The full variable domain, rest sourced from reference TRBV18 and TRBJ2-7, is NAGVMQNPRHLVRRRGQEARLRCSPMKGHSHVYWYRQLPEEGLKFMVYLQKENIIDESGMPKERFSAEFPKEGPSILRIQQVVRGDSAAYFCASSPYDRHEQYFGPGTRLTVT.

Regarding this clone: Other DNA sequences in the same sample also yield this CDR3. DNA for the CDR3: TGTGCCAGCAGTTTCGGACAGAATTATGGCTACACCTTC. It specifies CASSFGQNYGYTF. V usage is TRBV27 and J usage is TRBJ1-2; perhaps TRBD1 as D (6 bases). The germline V gene encodes CDR1 MNHEY and CDR2 SMNVEV (reference sequence). The CDR3 runs to 13 residues. With 3 bases removed from V and 5 bases from J, the gap between germline ends came to 10 bases.